This TCR beta chain was recorded in a study of blood T cell repertoires in COVID-19. Study details: Samples representing acute and convalescent COVID-19 were sourced from the United States, Italy and Spain. In each case, the material was cDNA or gDNA derived from T cells, B-cell-depleted T cells, or PBMCs.

In the original analysis: The assay estimated nucleated cells by amplifying reference gene primers. Sequencing used immunoSEQ multiplex PCR; TCRdb keeps in-frame clones, though not all of them. Clone size and V and J calls were adopted from that table, with D and trimming inferred from the DNA. This table holds approximately 210,000 clones, approximately 90% found once. Germline CDR1 LGHDT, CDR2 YNNKEL (reference sequence). The germline V and J ends were trimmed by 0 bases and 4 bases, with 9 bases remaining between them. The CDR3 covers 14 residues. Recruited during active infection, patients (from Seattle) were subsequently followed longitudinally.

The sample taken for sequencing was peripheral blood. This receptor was taken from a middle-aged man with COVID-19, enrolled during active disease. The V and J genes are TRBV3-1 (or the pseudogene TRBV3-2) and TRBJ1-2; D uncertain. DNA for the CDR3: TGTGCCAGCAGCCAAGACCGGACTTTCTATGGCTACACCTTC. Protein: CASSQDRTFYGYTF.